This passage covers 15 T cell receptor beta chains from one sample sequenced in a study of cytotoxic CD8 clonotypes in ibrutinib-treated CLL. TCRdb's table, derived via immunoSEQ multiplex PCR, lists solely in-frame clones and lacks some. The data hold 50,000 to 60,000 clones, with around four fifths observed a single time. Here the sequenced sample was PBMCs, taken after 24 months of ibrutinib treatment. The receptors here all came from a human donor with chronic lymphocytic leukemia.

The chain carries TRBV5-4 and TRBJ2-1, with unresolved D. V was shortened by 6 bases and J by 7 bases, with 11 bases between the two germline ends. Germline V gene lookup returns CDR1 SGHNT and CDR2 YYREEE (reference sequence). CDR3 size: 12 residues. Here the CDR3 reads CASTGSSNEQFF. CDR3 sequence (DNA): TGTGCCAGCACTGGTAGTTCTAATGAGCAGTTCTTC.

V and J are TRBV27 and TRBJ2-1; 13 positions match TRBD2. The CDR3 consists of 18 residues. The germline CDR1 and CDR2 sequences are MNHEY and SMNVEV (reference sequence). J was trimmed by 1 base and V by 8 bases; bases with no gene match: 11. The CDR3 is CASCLTSGRAPSYNEQFF. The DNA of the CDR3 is TGTGCCAGCTGCCTTACTAGCGGGAGGGCCCCTTCCTACAATGAGCAGTTCTTC.

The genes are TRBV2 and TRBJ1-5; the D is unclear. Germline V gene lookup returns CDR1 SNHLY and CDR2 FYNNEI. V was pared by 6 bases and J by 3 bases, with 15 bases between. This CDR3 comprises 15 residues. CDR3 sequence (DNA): TGTGCCAGCAGATTGGCTGGGGATTCCAATCAGCCCCAGCATTTT. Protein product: CASRLAGDSNQPQHF.

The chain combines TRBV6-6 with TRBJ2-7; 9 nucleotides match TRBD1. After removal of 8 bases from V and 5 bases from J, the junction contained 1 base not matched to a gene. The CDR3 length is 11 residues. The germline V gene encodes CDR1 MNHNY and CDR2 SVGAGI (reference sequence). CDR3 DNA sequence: TGTGCCAGCCGGACAGGGGACGAGCAGTACTTC. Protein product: CASRTGDEQYF.

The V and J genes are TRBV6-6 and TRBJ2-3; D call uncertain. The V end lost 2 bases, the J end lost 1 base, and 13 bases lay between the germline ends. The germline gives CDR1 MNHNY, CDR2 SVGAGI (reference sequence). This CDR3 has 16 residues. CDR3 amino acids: CASSYASDLGTDTQYF. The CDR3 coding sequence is TGTGCCAGCAGTTACGCCTCAGATCTTGGCACAGATACGCAGTATTTT.

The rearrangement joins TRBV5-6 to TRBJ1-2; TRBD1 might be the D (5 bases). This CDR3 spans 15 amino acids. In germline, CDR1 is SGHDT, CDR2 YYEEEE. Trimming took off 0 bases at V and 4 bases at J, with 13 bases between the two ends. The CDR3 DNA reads TGTGCCAGCAGCTTGGCTGGGGCGGGTTTCTATGGCTACACCTTC. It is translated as CASSLAGAGFYGYTF.

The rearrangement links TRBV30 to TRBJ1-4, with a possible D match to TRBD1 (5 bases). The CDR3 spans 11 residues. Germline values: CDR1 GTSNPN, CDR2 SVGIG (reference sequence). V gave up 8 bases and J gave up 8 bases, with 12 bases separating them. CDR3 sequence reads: CAGRVEEKLFF. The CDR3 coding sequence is TGTGCCGGCAGGGTTGAGGAAAAACTGTTTTTT.

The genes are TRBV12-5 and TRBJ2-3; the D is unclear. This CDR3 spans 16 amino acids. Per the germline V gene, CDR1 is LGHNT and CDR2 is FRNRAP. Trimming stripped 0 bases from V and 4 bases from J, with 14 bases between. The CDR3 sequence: CASGLVLSLSPDTQYF. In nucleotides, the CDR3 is TGTGCTAGTGGTTTGGTACTTTCCCTCAGTCCAGATACGCAGTATTTT.

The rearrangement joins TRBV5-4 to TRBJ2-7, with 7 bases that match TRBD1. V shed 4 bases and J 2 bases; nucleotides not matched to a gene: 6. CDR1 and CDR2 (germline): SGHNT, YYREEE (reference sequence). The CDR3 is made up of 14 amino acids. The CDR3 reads CASSPDRVPYEQYF. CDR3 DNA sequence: TGTGCCAGCAGCCCTGACAGGGTGCCCTACGAGCAGTACTTC. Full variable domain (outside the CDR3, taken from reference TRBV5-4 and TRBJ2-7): ETGVTQSPTHLIKTRGQQVTLRCSSQSGHNTVSWYQQALGQGPQFIFQYYREEENGRGNFPPRFSGLQFPNYSSELNVNALELDDSALYLCASSPDRVPYEQYFGPGTRLTVT.

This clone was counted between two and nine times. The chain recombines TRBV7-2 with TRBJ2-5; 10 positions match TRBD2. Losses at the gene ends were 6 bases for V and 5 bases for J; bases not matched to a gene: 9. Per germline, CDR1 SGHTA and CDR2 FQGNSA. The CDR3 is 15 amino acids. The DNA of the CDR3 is TGTGCCAGCAGTATACCTAGCGGGAGTAGGGAGACCCAGTACTTC. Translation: CASSIPSGSRETQYF.

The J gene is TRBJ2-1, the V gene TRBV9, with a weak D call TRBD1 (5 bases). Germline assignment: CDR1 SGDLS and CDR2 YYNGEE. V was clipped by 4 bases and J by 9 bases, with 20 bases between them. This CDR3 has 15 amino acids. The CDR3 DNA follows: TGTGCCAGCAGCCTTTATCCTGGGGCCGGTGGTGAGCAGTTCTTC. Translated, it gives CASSLYPGAGGEQFF.

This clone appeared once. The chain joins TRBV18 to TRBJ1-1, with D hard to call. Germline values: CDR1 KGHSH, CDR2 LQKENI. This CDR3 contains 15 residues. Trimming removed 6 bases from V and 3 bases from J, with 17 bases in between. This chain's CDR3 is CASSAVRSIDTEAFF. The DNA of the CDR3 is TGTGCCAGCTCCGCGGTCAGGAGTATAGACACTGAAGCTTTCTTT.

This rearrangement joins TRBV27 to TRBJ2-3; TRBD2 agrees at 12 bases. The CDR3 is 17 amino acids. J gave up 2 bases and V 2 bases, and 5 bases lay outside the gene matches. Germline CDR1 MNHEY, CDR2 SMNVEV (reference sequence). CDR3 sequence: CASSLLGLAGTTDTQYF. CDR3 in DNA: TGTGCCAGCAGTTTACTGGGACTAGCGGGCACCACAGATACGCAGTATTTT.

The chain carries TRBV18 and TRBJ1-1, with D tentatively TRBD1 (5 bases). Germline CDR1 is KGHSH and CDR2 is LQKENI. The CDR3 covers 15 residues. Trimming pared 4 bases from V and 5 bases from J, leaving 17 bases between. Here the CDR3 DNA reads TGTGCCAGCTCACACTCGGTCGGGGGGATGACTGAAGCTTTCTTT. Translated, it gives CASSHSVGGMTEAFF.

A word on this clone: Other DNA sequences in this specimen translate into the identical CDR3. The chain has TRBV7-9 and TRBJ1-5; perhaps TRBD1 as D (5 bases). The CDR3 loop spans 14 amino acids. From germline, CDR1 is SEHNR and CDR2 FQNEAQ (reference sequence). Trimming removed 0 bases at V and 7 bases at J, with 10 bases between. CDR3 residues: CASSLAGGGQPQHF. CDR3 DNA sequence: TGTGCCAGCAGCTTAGCGGGGGGAGGGCAGCCCCAGCATTTT.